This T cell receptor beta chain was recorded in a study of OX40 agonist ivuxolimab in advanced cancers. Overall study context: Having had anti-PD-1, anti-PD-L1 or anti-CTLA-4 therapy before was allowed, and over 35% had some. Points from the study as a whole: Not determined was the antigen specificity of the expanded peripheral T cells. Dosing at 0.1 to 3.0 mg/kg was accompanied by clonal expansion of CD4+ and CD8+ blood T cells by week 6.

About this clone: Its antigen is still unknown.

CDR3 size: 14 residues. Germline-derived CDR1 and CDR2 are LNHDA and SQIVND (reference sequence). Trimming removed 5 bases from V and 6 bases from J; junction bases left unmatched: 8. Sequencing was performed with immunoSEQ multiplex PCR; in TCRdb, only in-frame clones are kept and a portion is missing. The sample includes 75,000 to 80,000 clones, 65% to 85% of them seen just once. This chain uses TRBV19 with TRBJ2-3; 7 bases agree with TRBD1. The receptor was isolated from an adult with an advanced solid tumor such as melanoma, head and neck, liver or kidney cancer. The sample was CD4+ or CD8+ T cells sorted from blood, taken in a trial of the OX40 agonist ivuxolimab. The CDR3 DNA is TGTGCCAGTAGTCAACAGGGGTTGATGGATACGCAGTATTTT. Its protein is CASSQQGLMDTQYF.